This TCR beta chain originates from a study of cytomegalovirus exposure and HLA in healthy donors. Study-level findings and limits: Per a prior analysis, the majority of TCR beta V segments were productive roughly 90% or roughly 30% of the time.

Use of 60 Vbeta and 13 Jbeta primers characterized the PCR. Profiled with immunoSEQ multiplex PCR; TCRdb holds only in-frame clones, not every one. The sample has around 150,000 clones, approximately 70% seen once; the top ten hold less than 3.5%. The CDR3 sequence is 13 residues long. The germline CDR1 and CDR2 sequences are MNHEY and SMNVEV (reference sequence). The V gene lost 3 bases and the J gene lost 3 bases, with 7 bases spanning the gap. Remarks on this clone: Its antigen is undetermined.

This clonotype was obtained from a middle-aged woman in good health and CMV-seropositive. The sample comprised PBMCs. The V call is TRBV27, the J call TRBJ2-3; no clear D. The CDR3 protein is CASSFVPTDTQYF. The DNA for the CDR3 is TGTGCCAGCAGTTTTGTTCCGACAGATACGCAGTATTTT.